The sequence of this TCR beta chain was determined in a study of T cell responses to AZD1222 COVID-19 vaccine. The V gene lost 5 bases and the J gene lost 0 bases, with 7 bases spanning the gap. Germline assignment: CDR1 GTSNPN and CDR2 SVGIG (reference sequence). The CDR3 spans 12 residues. Comments on this clone: The antigen is not known.

Method: immunoSEQ multiplex PCR; TCRdb's copy keeps in-frame clones and lacks some. The sample yields over 75,000 clones, roughly nine tenths seen once. Study results and caveats: Once two AZD1222 doses were given, Spike-specific TCR breadth and depth went up. A mostly white British donor set with more females was recruited, and clonal diversity was possibly underestimated.

The V and J genes are TRBV30 and TRBJ1-2, with D unclear. Sample: peripheral blood, taken on day 0 of AZD1222 vaccination. This TCR came from an adult in good health. The CDR3 region has the DNA TGTGCCTGGCGCTCATCTAACTATGGCTACACCTTC. This sequence encodes CAWRSSNYGYTF.